What follows are 25 T cell receptor beta chains derived from one specimen sequenced in a study of T cells expressing NK-cell markers. TCRdb reanalyzed the 5' RACE reads and collapses them to one entry per CDR3 protein, without DNA. The listing contains some 500,000 distinct CDR3 sequences. The sequencing sample was made of blood T cells: a sorted CD56 or NKG2C T cell subset, CD4+ or CD8+ T cells, or bulk PBMC T cells (not recorded which). The receptors were gathered from a woman between 50 and 59 years old in good health.

The rearrangement joins TRBV5-1 to TRBJ2-1; TCRdb's D call of TRBD1 is untestable without DNA. This CDR3 comprises 14 residues. Germline CDR1 SGHRS, CDR2 YFSETQ. This chain's CDR3 is CASNRVGTSNEQFF. Together with reference TRBV5-1 and TRBJ2-1, the CDR3 gives the full variable domain: KAGVTQTPRYLIKTRGQQVTLSCSPISGHRSVSWYQQTPGQGLQFLFEYFSETQRNKGNFPGRFSGRQFSNSRSEMNVSTLELGDSALYLCASNRVGTSNEQFFGPGTRLTVL.

This chain links TRBV5-1 with TRBJ2-2; TCRdb outputs TRBD2, but without DNA this stays unchecked. Germline V gene lookup returns CDR1 SGHRS and CDR2 YFSETQ. The CDR3 runs 14 residues. The CDR3 reads CASNIGSGHGELFF.

The chain employs TRBV29-1 and TRBJ2-7; the TCRdb call, TRBD2, lacks DNA for checking. Germline V CDR1 and CDR2: SQVTM, ANQGSEA. CDR3 length: 12 residues. CDR3 amino acids: CSVIAGVDEQYF.

The chain is built from TRBV29-1 and TRBJ2-7. Germline V gene data show CDR1 as SQVTM and CDR2 as ANQGSEA. The CDR3 contains 13 residues. The CDR3 loop reads CSVIGVAAYEQYF.

The chain carries TRBV20-1 and TRBJ2-1; TCRdb calls TRBD2, which cannot be checked without DNA. The CDR3 loop spans 16 amino acids. The germline V gene has CDR1 DFQATT and CDR2 SNEGSKA (reference sequence). The chain's CDR3 is CSASWPRAFSYNEQFF.

The J gene is TRBJ2-5, the V gene TRBV7-9; no DNA is available, so the TRBD1 call from TCRdb remains unchecked. The CDR3 length is 14 residues. The germline gives CDR1 SEHNR, CDR2 FQNEAQ (reference sequence). The CDR3 sequence is CASSRTGGRETQYF.

The V gene is TRBV12-3 or TRBV12-4, the J gene TRBJ1-2. The CDR3 spans 13 residues. The CDR3 reads CATRRGLRYGYTF.

The chain couples TRBV7-2 to TRBJ2-4; TCRdb outputs TRBD1, but without DNA this stays unchecked. Looked up from germline, CDR1 is SGHTA and CDR2 is FQGNSA. The CDR3 spans 15 residues. The CDR3 loop is CASSPGTSPKNIQYF.

The chain is built from TRBV6-5 and TRBJ2-7; TCRdb names TRBD1, which stays unverified in the absence of DNA. The length of the CDR3 is 14 residues. Looked up from germline, CDR1 is MNHEY and CDR2 is SVGAGI. CDR3 loop: CASSPDRGPYEQYF.

The V and J genes are TRBV29-1 and TRBJ1-3. The CDR3 covers 17 residues. Germline CDR1 and CDR2: SQVTM and ANQGSEA. The CDR3 here is CSVEANFRQGAGNTIYF.

The chain employs TRBV7-8 and TRBJ2-3; the D gene TCRdb calls, TRBD2, cannot be checked with no DNA. Germline CDR1 is SGHVS and CDR2 is FQNEAQ. This CDR3 is 19 amino acids long. The CDR3 protein is CASSLVAGENSGYTDTQYF.

The chain joins TRBV7-9 to TRBJ2-1. Germline CDR1 SEHNR, CDR2 FQNEAQ (reference sequence). CDR3 length: 15 amino acids. The CDR3 loop is CASSLGEVIYNEQFF.

This chain uses TRBV6-4 with TRBJ1-5. The CDR3 is 14 amino acids. Germline lookup yields CDR1 MRHNA and CDR2 SNTAGT. The CDR3 region is CASSDSRAGQPQHF.

The rearrangement uses TRBV19 and TRBJ1-2. Germline loops: CDR1 LNHDA, CDR2 SQIVND (reference sequence). The CDR3 extends over 12 amino acids. The CDR3 here is CASSIRNYGYTF.

The gene calls are TRBV15 and TRBJ2-7; lacking DNA, the TRBD1 call made by TCRdb goes unchecked. The CDR3 covers 16 residues. Germline CDR1 and CDR2: LNHNV and YYDKDF (reference sequence). The CDR3 loop reads CATSRDLQQGAANPYF. The full variable domain, rest sourced from reference TRBV15 and TRBJ2-7, is DAMVIQNPRYQVTQFGKPVTLSCSQTLNHNVMYWYQQKSSQAPKLLFHYYDKDFNNEADTPDNFQSRRPNTSFCFLDIRSPGLGDTAMYLCATSRDLQQGAANPYFGPGTRLTVT.

This chain joins TRBV19 and TRBJ2-7. Germline loops: CDR1 LNHDA, CDR2 SQIVND (reference sequence). The length of the CDR3 is 11 residues. The CDR3 loop reads CASSNTYEQYF.

J is TRBJ2-3 and V is TRBV4-1; the D call from TCRdb, TRBD1, cannot be confirmed without DNA. CDR3 length equals 17 residues. In germline, CDR1 is MGHRA, CDR2 YSYEKL. This CDR3 is CASSQDRGRGVTDTQYF.

The genes are TRBV6-1 and TRBJ1-2. This CDR3 has 13 amino acids. The germline gives CDR1 MNHNS, CDR2 SASEGT. The CDR3 here is CASSEEPQGGYTF.

The V and J genes are TRBV12-3 or TRBV12-4 and TRBJ1-1. CDR3 length: 14 residues. The CDR3: CASSLGGKNKGAFF.

This chain uses TRBV3-1 with TRBJ2-7; TCRdb selects TRBD1, and the lack of DNA leaves this call unchecked. The CDR3 sequence is 15 residues long. Germline V gives CDR1 LGHDT, CDR2 YNNKEL (reference sequence). CDR3 residues: CASSPPGRSPYEQYF.

V usage is TRBV5-1 and J usage is TRBJ2-1; TCRdb designates TRBD2, a call that cannot be tested without DNA. The CDR3 consists of 15 residues. Germline V lookup: CDR1 SGHRS, CDR2 YFSETQ. The CDR3 region is CASSLGLAGGHEQFF.

The V gene is TRBV7-2, the J gene TRBJ2-1; checking the TCRdb D call of TRBD2 is not possible without DNA. CDR3 length equals 15 residues. In germline, CDR1 is SGHTA, CDR2 FQGNSA. CDR3 loop: CASSPGTRLRNEQFF.

The chain couples TRBV12-3 or TRBV12-4 to TRBJ1-1. CDR3 length equals 11 residues. The CDR3: CASGESQRAFF.

The chain couples TRBV3-1 to TRBJ2-5; TCRdb returns TRBD2, unconfirmable since there is no DNA. CDR3 size: 16 residues. Germline V gene data show CDR1 as LGHDT and CDR2 as YNNKEL (reference sequence). The CDR3: CASSDPGLAGAETQYF.

The rearrangement links TRBV27 to TRBJ2-1; TCRdb indicates TRBD1, and absent DNA this call remains unverified. The CDR3 spans 15 residues. Germline loops: CDR1 MNHEY, CDR2 SMNVEV (reference sequence). This chain's CDR3 is CASTLLGQGRNEQFF.